A single sample is the source of the 21 T cell receptor beta chains below, sequenced in a study of T cells in Graves' hyperthyroidism and ophthalmopathy. Amplified regions were TCR beta CDR3 sequences from RNA transcripts. The HTBI primer set served for first-round RT-PCR of the TCR CDR3. MiXCR, applied by TCRdb to the multiplex PCR reads, yields one record per CDR3 protein. Altogether approximately 400,000 distinct CDR3 sequences are present, 18% being singletons, with the ten largest covering less than 45%. The sample consisted of blood. The receptors here all came from a man aged 18 to 29 with Graves' ophthalmopathy.

This clonotype has a count of ten or more. V and J are TRBV6-1 and TRBJ1-5; maybe TRBD1 (6 bases). Germline CDR1 is MNHNS and CDR2 is SASEGT. Trimming shortened V by 7 bases and J by 5 bases, and 18 bases separated the two germline ends. This CDR3 region has 15 residues. CDR3 DNA: TGTGCCAGCACCGCCTGGGCAGGGGAATATCAGCCCCAGCATTTT. This codes for CASTAWAGEYQPQHF.

This clonotype was seen only a few times. The genes are TRBV5-1 and TRBJ1-6; TRBD1 agrees at 9 bases. CDR1 and CDR2 from the germline V gene are SGHRS and YFSETQ. The CDR3 consists of 18 residues. J gave up 9 bases and V 1 base, and 14 bases lay outside the gene matches. Here the CDR3 DNA reads TGCGCCAGCAGCTTGAATGTTTCTCGGGACAGGGTTCGTTCACCCCTCCACTTT. Translated: CASSLNVSRDRVRSPLHF.

V and J are TRBV6-2 or TRBV6-3 and TRBJ2-5; no definite D call. The CDR3 runs to 14 residues. Trimming shortened V by 0 bases and J by 3 bases, and 8 bases separated the two germline ends. The germline CDR1 and CDR2 sequences are MNHEY and SVGEGT. CDR3 sequence reads: CASSYSLVEETQYF. For the CDR3, the DNA is TGTGCCAGCAGTTACTCGCTGGTGGAAGAGACCCAGTACTTC.

The CDR3 DNA follows: TGTGCCAGCAGCTTTTATTCGGGGGCGTTAGAGGAGACCCAGTACTTC. This sequence encodes CASSFYSGALEETQYF. V usage is TRBV13 and J usage is TRBJ2-5, with D tentatively TRBD1 or TRBD2 (6 bases each). Trimming removed 3 bases from V and 5 bases from J, with 19 bases in between. Looked up from germline, CDR1 is PRHDT and CDR2 is FYEKMQ (reference sequence). CDR3 length: 16 residues.

This clonotype has a count of ten or more. This rearrangement joins TRBV2 to TRBJ1-1, with D uncertain. The germline gives CDR1 SNHLY, CDR2 FYNNEI. The length of the CDR3 is 11 residues. V was clipped by 4 bases and J by 9 bases, with 9 bases between them. The CDR3 reads CASSVEEQAFF. The CDR3 nucleotides read TGTGCCAGCAGTGTGGAGGAGCAAGCTTTCTTT.

The chain links TRBV6-5 to TRBJ2-5; tentative D call: TRBD2 (7 bases). Trimming shortened V by 0 bases and J by 0 bases, and 14 bases separated the two germline ends. Germline CDR1 MNHEY, CDR2 SVGAGI. This CDR3 is built from 17 residues. In DNA form, the CDR3 reads TGTGCCAGCAGTTACTCGATGGGGGGGCGATACCAAGAGACCCAGTACTTC. It specifies CASSYSMGGRYQETQYF.

The sample holds many counts of this clonotype. This sequence joins TRBV7-9 and TRBJ2-1, with 13 bases matching TRBD2. Looked up from germline, CDR1 is SEHNR and CDR2 is FQNEAQ (reference sequence). Germline trimming cut 1 base from V and 8 bases from J; bases unmatched to any gene: 5. CDR3 length: 16 residues. The CDR3 reads CASSLGLAGGRDEQFF. For the CDR3, the DNA is TGTGCCAGCAGCTTAGGACTAGCGGGGGGCCGGGATGAGCAGTTCTTC.

V is TRBV7-9 and J is TRBJ1-2, with TRBD1 matching over 8 bases. The CDR3 is made up of 14 amino acids. The ends lost 5 bases at V and 4 bases at J; junction bases unmatched: 6. Germline CDR1 reads SEHNR; CDR2 reads FQNEAQ (reference sequence). The CDR3 nucleotides are TGTGCCAGCAGCCCGGACAGGGACTTCTATGGCTACACCTTC. Protein: CASSPDRDFYGYTF.

This clonotype was seen many times. The rearrangement uses TRBV5-6 and TRBJ2-3, with D perhaps given as TRBD1 or TRBD2 (5 bases each). The V and J ends lost 0 bases and 0 bases respectively, with 14 bases between them. Germline CDR1 SGHDT, CDR2 YYEEEE. CDR3 length: 17 residues. The CDR3 DNA sequence: TGTGCCAGCAGCTTGGCGAGGGGCCCCCCTAGCACAGATACGCAGTATTTT. Translating it yields CASSLARGPPSTDTQYF. Full variable domain (remainder filled in from reference TRBV5-6 and TRBJ2-3): DAGVTQSPTHLIKTRGQQVTLRCSPKSGHDTVSWYQQALGQGPQFIFQYYEEEERQRGNFPDRFSGHQFPNYSSELNVNALLLGDSALYLCASSLARGPPSTDTQYFGPGTRLTVL.

V usage is TRBV20-1 and J usage is TRBJ1-2; D unclear. Germline V gives CDR1 DFQATT, CDR2 SNEGSKA (reference sequence). The V end lost 8 bases, the J end lost 2 bases, and 12 bases lay between the germline ends. This CDR3 has 12 amino acids. In DNA, the CDR3 is TGCAGTACTGGACGGGTCAACTATGGCTACACCTTC. This sequence encodes CSTGRVNYGYTF.

This chain uses TRBV7-2 with TRBJ2-7, with 8 bases that match TRBD1. Germline V gives CDR1 SGHTA, CDR2 FQGNSA. The junction had 7 bases not matched to a gene; V was cut back by 2 bases and J by 7 bases. This CDR3 contains 14 residues. Here the CDR3 DNA reads TGTGCCAGCAGCTTACAGGGGGCGGCGGGTGAGCAGTACTTC. Amino acid sequence: CASSLQGAAGEQYF.

Ten or more counts support this clonotype. CDR3 sequence reads: CASSPHRGEANTEAFF. CDR3 bases: TGTGCCAGCTCACCCCATCGGGGGGAGGCGAACACTGAAGCTTTCTTT. V usage is TRBV18 and J usage is TRBJ1-1; possible D gene TRBD1, 5 bases. The CDR3 has 16 residues. Trimming shortened V by 3 bases and J by 1 base, and 15 bases separated the two germline ends. Germline V gene sequence: CDR1 KGHSH, CDR2 LQKENI.

This clonotype was recorded a few times. The chain joins TRBV3-1 to TRBJ2-7, with TRBD2 identical over 7 bases. CDR3 length equals 14 residues. CDR1 is LGHDT and CDR2 is YNNKEL in the germline V gene (reference sequence). Losses at the gene ends were 0 bases for V and 7 bases for J; bases not matched to a gene: 6. The CDR3, as DNA: TGTGCCAGCAGCCAAGACGGGGGGTGGAGGGAGCAGTACTTC. It translates to CASSQDGGWREQYF.

This chain joins TRBV10-3 and TRBJ1-1, with a possible D match to TRBD1 (6 bases). Germline V gene data show CDR1 as ENHRY and CDR2 as SYGVKD. V gave up 7 bases and J gave up 6 bases, with 18 bases separating them. This CDR3 is 14 amino acids long. The CDR3 DNA follows: TGTGCCATCACCCCGGGACACCAAGGCGCTGAAGCTTTCTTT. This codes for CAITPGHQGAEAFF.

This clonotype was counted ten times or more. This chain joins TRBV11-2 and TRBJ1-2; D is unclear. The germline gives CDR1 SGHAT, CDR2 FQNNGV. The ends were cut back, 4 bases at V and 8 bases at J, with 14 bases in the middle. CDR3 length: 13 amino acids. The CDR3 DNA reads TGTGCCAGCAGCTCGGGATTAGCTTTGGGCTACACCTTC. Protein sequence: CASSSGLALGYTF. Variable domain in full (rest from reference TRBV11-2 and TRBJ1-2): EAGVAQSPRYKIIEKRQSVAFWCNPISGHATLYWYQQILGQGPKLLIQFQNNGVVDDSQLPKDRFSAERLKGVDSTLKIQPAKLEDSAVYLCASSSGLALGYTFGSGTRLTVV.

The chain couples TRBV6-2 or TRBV6-3 to TRBJ2-3, with 10 bases aligning to TRBD2. The CDR3 has 17 residues. V dropped 6 bases and J dropped 0; count of bases not matched to a gene: 9. Germline assignment: CDR1 MNHEY and CDR2 SVGEGT. The CDR3 DNA reads as TGTGCCAGCAGCACCATAGCGGGGGGCCCTAGCACAGATACGCAGTATTTT. Translating it yields CASSTIAGGPSTDTQYF.

This clonotype was counted ten times or more. This chain links TRBV10-3 with TRBJ2-7; D unresolved. The CDR3 runs 15 residues. V lost 2 bases and J lost 3, with 14 bases in between. CDR1 ENHRY and CDR2 SYGVKD come from the germline V gene. CDR3 sequence: CAISEQLPPGYEQYF. Here the CDR3 DNA reads TGTGCCATCAGTGAGCAACTCCCTCCGGGCTACGAGCAGTACTTC.

This clonotype appeared many times. The chain recombines TRBV12-3 or TRBV12-4 with TRBJ2-7; D unclear. V was shortened by 5 bases and J by 3 bases, with 11 bases between the two germline ends. The CDR3 runs to 13 residues. CDR3 in DNA: TGTGCCAGCAGTCCACGGCGGAGCTACGAGCAGTACTTC. The encoded protein is CASSPRRSYEQYF.

Here the CDR3 reads CASNTKGGQGPPGNTIYF. The DNA for the CDR3 is TGTGCCAGCAACACGAAGGGGGGACAGGGGCCGCCTGGAAACACCATATATTTT. V and J are TRBV12-3 or TRBV12-4 and TRBJ1-3; 10 nucleotides align to TRBD1. V shed 7 bases and J 2 bases; nucleotides not matched to a gene: 14. This CDR3 is built from 18 residues.

The chain links TRBV19 to TRBJ2-3; TRBD1 agrees at 8 bases. The CDR3 is 13 amino acids. J gave up 6 bases and V 3 bases, and 2 bases lay outside the gene matches. Looked up from germline, CDR1 is LNHDA and CDR2 is SQIVND (reference sequence). The CDR3 sequence is CASSIYRGDTQYF. In DNA form, the CDR3 reads TGTGCCAGTAGTATTTACAGGGGGGATACGCAGTATTTT.

This clonotype has at least ten counts. The J gene is TRBJ2-5, the V gene TRBV11-1; 7 positions agree with TRBD2. Trimming at V came to 0 bases and at J to 2 bases, leaving 3 bases not matched to a gene. Germline CDR1 SGHAT, CDR2 FQDESV (reference sequence). The CDR3 loop spans 15 amino acids. The CDR3 DNA follows: TGTGCCAGCAGCTTAGCCTGGACTAGACAAGAGACCCAGTACTTC. As protein: CASSLAWTRQETQYF.